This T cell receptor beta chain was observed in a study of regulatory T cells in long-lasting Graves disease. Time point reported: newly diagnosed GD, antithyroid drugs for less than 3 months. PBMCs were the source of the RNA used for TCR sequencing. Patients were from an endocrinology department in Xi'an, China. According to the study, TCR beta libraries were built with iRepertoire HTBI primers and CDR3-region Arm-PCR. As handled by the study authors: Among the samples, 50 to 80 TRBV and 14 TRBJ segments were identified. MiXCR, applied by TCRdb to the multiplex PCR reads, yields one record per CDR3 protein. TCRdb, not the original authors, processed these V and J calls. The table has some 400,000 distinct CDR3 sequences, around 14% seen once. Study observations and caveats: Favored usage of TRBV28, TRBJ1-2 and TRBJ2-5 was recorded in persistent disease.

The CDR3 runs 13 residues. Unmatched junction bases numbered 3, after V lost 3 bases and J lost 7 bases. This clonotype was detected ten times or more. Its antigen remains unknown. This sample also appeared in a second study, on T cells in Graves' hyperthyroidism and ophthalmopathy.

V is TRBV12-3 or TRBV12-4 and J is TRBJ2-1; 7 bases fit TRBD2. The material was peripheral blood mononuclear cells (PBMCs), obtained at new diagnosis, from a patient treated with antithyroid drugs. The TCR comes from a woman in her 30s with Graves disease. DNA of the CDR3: TGTGCCAGCAGTTTCCGTAGCGGGAATGAGCAGTTCTTC. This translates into CASSFRSGNEQFF.